The T cell receptor (beta chain) under discussion was sequenced for a study of OX40 agonist ivuxolimab in advanced cancers. Study-level results: Relative to CD4+ cells, CD8+ T cells on average had more expanded clones.

Worth noting for this clone: What it binds is not known.

V was clipped by 6 bases and J by 0 bases; unmatched bases: 10. This CDR3 has 17 residues. Germline CDR1 is MDHEN and CDR2 is SYDVKM. With baseline, cycle 4 day 1, and cycle 7 day 1 as timepoints, blood was sampled. This table comes from immunoSEQ multiplex PCR, and its TCRdb copy is limited to in-frame clones, with some not included. Among tens of thousands of clones listed, approximately 90% were seen once. The V gene is TRBV28, the J gene TRBJ1-5; 8 positions agree with TRBD1. The sequences come from CD4+ or CD8+ T cells sorted from blood, collected in a trial of the OX40 agonist ivuxolimab. This sequence originates from an adult with an advanced solid tumor such as melanoma, head and neck, liver or kidney cancer. The CDR3 here is CASRAAGTGGSNQPQHF. DNA of the CDR3: TGTGCCAGCAGAGCGGCCGGGACAGGAGGTAGCAATCAGCCCCAGCATTTT.